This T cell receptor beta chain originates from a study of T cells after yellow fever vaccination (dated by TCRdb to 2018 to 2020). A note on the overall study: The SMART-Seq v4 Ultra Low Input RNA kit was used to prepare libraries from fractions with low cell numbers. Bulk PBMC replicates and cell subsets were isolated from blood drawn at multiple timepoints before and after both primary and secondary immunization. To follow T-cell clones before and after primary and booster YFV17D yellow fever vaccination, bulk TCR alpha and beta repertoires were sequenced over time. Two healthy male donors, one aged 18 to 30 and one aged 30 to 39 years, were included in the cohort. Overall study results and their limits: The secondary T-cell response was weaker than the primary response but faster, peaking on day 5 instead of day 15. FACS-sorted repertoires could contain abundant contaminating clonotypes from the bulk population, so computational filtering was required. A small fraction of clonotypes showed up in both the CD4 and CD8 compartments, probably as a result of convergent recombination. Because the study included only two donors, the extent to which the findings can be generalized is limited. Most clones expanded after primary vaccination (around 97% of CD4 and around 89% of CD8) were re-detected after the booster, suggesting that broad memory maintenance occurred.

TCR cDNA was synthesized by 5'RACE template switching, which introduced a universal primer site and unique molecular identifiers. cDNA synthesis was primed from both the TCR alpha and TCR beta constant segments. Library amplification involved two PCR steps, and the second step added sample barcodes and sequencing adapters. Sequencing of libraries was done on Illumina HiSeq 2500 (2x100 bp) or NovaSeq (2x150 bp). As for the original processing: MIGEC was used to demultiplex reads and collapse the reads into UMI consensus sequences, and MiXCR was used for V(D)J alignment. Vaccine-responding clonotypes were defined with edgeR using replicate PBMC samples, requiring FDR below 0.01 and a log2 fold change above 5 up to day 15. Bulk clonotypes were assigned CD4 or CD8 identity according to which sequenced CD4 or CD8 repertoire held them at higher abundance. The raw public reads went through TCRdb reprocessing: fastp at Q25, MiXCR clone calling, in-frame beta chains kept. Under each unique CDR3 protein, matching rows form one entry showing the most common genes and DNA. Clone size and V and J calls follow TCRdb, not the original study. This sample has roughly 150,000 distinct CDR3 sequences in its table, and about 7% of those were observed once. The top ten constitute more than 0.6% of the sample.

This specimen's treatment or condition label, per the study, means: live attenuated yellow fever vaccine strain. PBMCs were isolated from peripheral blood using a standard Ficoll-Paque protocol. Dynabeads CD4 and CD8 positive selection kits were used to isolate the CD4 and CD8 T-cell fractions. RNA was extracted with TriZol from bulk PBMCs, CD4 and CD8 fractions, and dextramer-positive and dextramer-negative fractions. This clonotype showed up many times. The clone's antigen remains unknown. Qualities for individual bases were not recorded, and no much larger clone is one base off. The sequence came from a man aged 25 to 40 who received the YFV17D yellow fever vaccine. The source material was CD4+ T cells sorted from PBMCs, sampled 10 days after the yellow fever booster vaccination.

The CDR3 loop reads CASSLMGRGEQFF. The DNA reads as follows: TGTGCCAGCAGCTTAATGGGACGGGGTGAGCAGTTCTTC. The receptor chain draws on TRBV7-2 and TRBJ2-1; the D gene could be either TRBD1 or TRBD2, each agreeing at 5 bases. Based on the germline V gene, the CDR1 and CDR2 sequences are SGHTA and FQGNSA. Counted from cysteine to phenylalanine, this CDR3 has 13 amino acids. Kept here is only the CDR3 DNA, which spans 39 bases and is read in frame from base 1. The V and J ends are trimmed by 2 bases and 9 bases, leaving 11 bases between them.